This passage covers 16 T cell receptor beta chains from one sample sequenced in a study of T cell responses to AZD1222 COVID-19 vaccine. The data were produced by immunoSEQ multiplex PCR, yet TCRdb's version contains in-frame clones alone and is incomplete. In the table there are 100,000 or so clones, just over 85% of which are singletons. This sample comprised peripheral blood, obtained 28 days after the second AZD1222 dose. These receptor sequences come from an adult who received the AZD1222 COVID-19 vaccine.

The chain links TRBV28 to TRBJ2-7, with a tentative D call TRBD1 (5 bases). V lost 2 bases and J 0 bases, leaving 11 bases between the germline ends. The CDR3 sequence is 15 residues long. Germline CDR1 and CDR2: MDHEN and SYDVKM. The CDR3 protein is CASSLLEDSSYEQYF. Here the CDR3 DNA reads TGTGCCAGCAGTTTACTCGAAGACAGCTCCTACGAGCAGTACTTC.

The chain recombines TRBV19 with TRBJ2-2; weak D call: TRBD1 (6 bases). V dropped 1 base and J dropped 5 bases, with 8 bases sitting between them. Germline CDR1 reads LNHDA; CDR2 reads SQIVND (reference sequence). CDR3 length: 14 amino acids. The CDR3 reads CASSIGRGTGELFF. The CDR3 DNA reads TGTGCCAGTAGTATAGGCAGGGGAACCGGGGAGCTGTTTTTT. The whole variable domain, remainder taken from reference TRBV19 and TRBJ2-2, is DGGITQSPKYLFRKEGQNVTLSCEQNLNHDAMYWYRQDPGQGLRLIYYSQIVNDFQKGDIAEGYSVSREKKESFPLTVTSAQKNPTAFYLCASSIGRGTGELFFGEGSRLTVL.

The genes are TRBV11-2 and TRBJ2-5; the match to TRBD2 covers 9 bases. The CDR3 is 13 amino acids. V shed 3 bases, J shed 5 bases, and the junction held 1 base outside the gene matches. Germline-derived CDR1 and CDR2 are SGHAT and FQNNGV. Here the CDR3 reads CASSFGLAETQYF. CDR3 bases: TGTGCCAGCAGCTTCGGACTAGCGGAGACCCAGTACTTC.

The V gene is TRBV4-3, the J gene TRBJ2-7; the match to TRBD2 covers 8 bases. The CDR3 covers 17 residues. Germline CDR1 reads LGHNA; CDR2 reads YSLEER. J lost 0 bases, V lost 1 base, and 8 bases had no gene match. CDR3 amino acids: CASSQVAREVPSYEQYF. DNA for the CDR3: TGCGCCAGCAGCCAAGTGGCGCGGGAGGTTCCCTCCTACGAGCAGTACTTC.

V usage is TRBV6-5 and J usage is TRBJ1-5; 7 nucleotides agree with TRBD1. The CDR3 length is 15 residues. Germline V lookup: CDR1 MNHEY, CDR2 SVGAGI. After removal of 6 bases from V and 1 base from J, the junction contained 6 bases not matched to a gene. The CDR3 sequence: CASRATGASNQPQHF. CDR3 nucleotides: TGTGCCAGCAGAGCTACAGGGGCAAGCAATCAGCCCCAGCATTTT.

The genes are TRBV11-2 and TRBJ2-2; D could derive from TRBD1 or TRBD2 (5 bases each). Germline loops: CDR1 SGHAT, CDR2 FQNNGV. This CDR3 is built from 13 residues. V lost 1 base to trimming and J lost 7 bases, with 7 bases between them. CDR3 nucleotide sequence: TGTGCCAGCAGCTTAGCAGGGAGCGGGGAGCTGTTTTTT. As protein: CASSLAGSGELFF.

The V and J genes are TRBV10-1 and TRBJ2-3; TRBD2 matches at 10 bases. CDR3 length equals 16 residues. V trimming: 2 bases; J trimming: 3 bases; junction bases outside the gene matches: 5. The germline CDR1 and CDR2 sequences are WNHNN and SYGVQD (reference sequence). DNA for the CDR3: TGCGCCAGCAGTGAGGCCCGAGCGGGGGGGACAGATACGCAGTATTTT. It codes for CASSEARAGGTDTQYF.

V gene TRBV6-5 combines with J gene TRBJ2-6; perhaps TRBD1 as D (5 bases). Trimming shortened V by 4 bases and J by 4 bases, and 8 bases separated the two germline ends. The germline gives CDR1 MNHEY, CDR2 SVGAGI. The CDR3 extends over 14 amino acids. The CDR3 loop is CASSSRQGANVLTF. The CDR3, as DNA: TGTGCCAGCAGTTCCAGACAGGGGGCCAACGTCCTGACTTTC.

This clone was observed a single time. This chain's CDR3 is CAWSWGRGATNEKLFF. In DNA, the CDR3 is TGTGCCTGGTCCTGGGGTAGGGGCGCAACTAATGAAAAACTGTTTTTT. The chain recombines TRBV30 with TRBJ1-4, with D maybe TRBD1 (5 bases). V was pared by 5 bases and J by 0 bases, with 16 bases between. Germline-derived CDR1 and CDR2 are GTSNPN and SVGIG (reference sequence). The CDR3 contains 16 residues.

With respect to this clone: Compared with germline, one end of the junction differs, possibly owing to a read error. The chain employs TRBV7-7 and TRBJ2-5; D perhaps matches TRBD1 (5 bases). The CDR3 is 14 amino acids. Germline V gene data show CDR1 as SSHAT and CDR2 as FNYEAQ (reference sequence). CDR3 in amino acids: CASSLGGAGETQYF. The CDR3 bases are TGTGCTAGCAGCTTAGGTGGGGCTGGAGAGACCCAGTACTTC.

This chain uses TRBV21-1 with TRBJ2-3; the table's D call, TRBD2, has no DNA check behind it. TRBV21-1 is a pseudogene locus. The CDR3 runs to 16 residues. CDR3 residues: CAGLPARGSSTDTQYF. The CDR3 DNA follows: TGTGCCGGGCTACCAGCTCGCGGGAGCAGCACAGATACGCAGTATTTT.

As to this clone: At the DNA level, this CDR3 is encoded by other sequences in the same sample as well. The chain combines TRBV9 with TRBJ1-5; D is uncertain. The germline CDR1 and CDR2 sequences are SGDLS and YYNGEE. The CDR3 extends over 14 amino acids. Between the trimmed V and J ends, which lost 2 bases and 4 bases, there was a span of 10 bases. The CDR3 is CASSVSSTNQPQHF. The CDR3 nucleotides read TGTGCCAGCAGCGTCTCCAGCACTAATCAGCCCCAGCATTTT.

The chain employs TRBV5-1 and TRBJ2-1; TRBD2 agrees at 13 bases. With 2 bases clipped from V and 10 bases from J, the junction kept 6 bases outside the gene matches. CDR1 SGHRS and CDR2 YFSETQ come from the germline V gene. This CDR3 has 15 residues. The CDR3: CASSLGLAGVGEQFF. The CDR3 DNA follows: TGCGCCAGCAGCTTAGGACTAGCGGGAGTGGGAGAGCAGTTCTTC.

The gene calls are TRBV28 and TRBJ2-5, with a possible D match to TRBD2 (7 bases). Trimming left V 6 bases short and J 5 bases short, with 19 bases between. There are 15 residues in the CDR3. Germline loops: CDR1 MDHEN, CDR2 SYDVKM. The CDR3 sequence: CASRPIQGGQETQYF. CDR3 DNA sequence: TGTGCCAGCAGACCAATACAGGGAGGGCAGGAGACCCAGTACTTC.

This chain joins TRBV10-3 and TRBJ2-3; either TRBD1 or TRBD2 may supply D (5 bases each). The V end lost 8 bases, the J end lost 2 bases, and 14 bases lay between the germline ends. This CDR3 is 14 amino acids long. The V gene's germline CDR1 is ENHRY and CDR2 SYGVKD. CDR3 loop: CAIARDPATDTQYF. DNA for the CDR3: TGTGCCATCGCCCGGGACCCCGCCACAGATACGCAGTATTTT.

The chain employs TRBV28 and TRBJ1-6; 9 bases align to TRBD1. The germline gives CDR1 MDHEN, CDR2 SYDVKM. The length of the CDR3 is 16 residues. V shed 3 bases, J shed 6 bases, and the junction held 6 bases outside the gene matches. The CDR3 nucleotides read TGTGCCAGCAGTTTGTTACAGGGGGCCATTAATTCACCCCTCCACTTT. It codes for CASSLLQGAINSPLHF.